This passage covers 25 T cell receptor beta chains from one sample sequenced in a study of vaccination and CD4 T cells after COVID-19. Documented treatment: roughly 10-day PBMC culture with coronavirus spike peptide pools or control peptides (ViraFEST assay). The Oncomine TCR Beta short-read assay sequenced DNA from cultured CD4+ T cells. MiXCR, run by TCRdb on the PCR reads, gives a single entry per CDR3 protein. The table has about 18,000 distinct CDR3 sequences, around half seen once. The antigens of these receptors remain unknown. The sample was CD4+ T cells from blood, cultured in vitro, taken before SARS-CoV-2 vaccination. Source of these receptors: a human donor who had recovered from COVID-19.

The rearrangement joins TRBV2 to TRBJ2-3; the D gene is possibly TRBD1 (6 bases). The ends were cut back, 6 bases at V and 1 base at J, with 11 bases in the middle. The CDR3 consists of 14 residues. Germline V gene sequence: CDR1 SNHLY, CDR2 FYNNEI. In DNA form, the CDR3 reads TGTGCCAGCAGGACAGGAGAGGGCACAGATACGCAGTATTTT. Its protein product is CASRTGEGTDTQYF.

As DNA, the CDR3 is TGTGCCAGCAGCTTAGGACAGGGTCTCGGCGGGAGAATAAATGAGCAGTTCTTC. Amino acid sequence: CASSLGQGLGGRINEQFF. The V and J genes are TRBV7-9 and TRBJ2-1; the D gene could be TRBD1 or TRBD2 (7 bases each). CDR1 and CDR2 (germline): SEHNR, FQNEAQ (reference sequence). CDR3 size: 18 residues. V lost 1 base and J lost 7, with 23 bases in between.

The V and J genes are TRBV6-5 and TRBJ2-1, with TRBD2 matching 7 bases. CDR3 length: 15 amino acids. The V gene end was trimmed by 0 bases and the J gene end by 8 bases; junction bases not matched to a gene: 7. Germline assignment: CDR1 MNHEY and CDR2 SVGAGI. In nucleotides, the CDR3 is TGTGCCAGCAGTTACTCGACTGGGAGGGGTGATGAGCAGTTCTTC. Translation: CASSYSTGRGDEQFF.

This sequence joins TRBV30 and TRBJ1-5; unclear D gene. Germline CDR1 is GTSNPN and CDR2 is SVGIG (reference sequence). The CDR3 contains 9 residues. CDR3 region: CQDNQPQHF. The DNA of the CDR3 is TGTCAGGACAATCAGCCCCAGCATTTT.

This chain connects TRBV20-1 to TRBJ2-1; the match to TRBD2 covers 11 bases. V dropped 6 bases and J dropped 2; count of bases not matched to a gene: 3. From germline, CDR1 is DFQATT and CDR2 SNEGSKA (reference sequence). The CDR3 contains 14 residues. The CDR3 bases are TGCAGTGCAACGGGACTAGCGGCCTACAATGAGCAGTTCTTC. This codes for CSATGLAAYNEQFF.

In this sample, this clonotype turned up a few times. The gene calls are TRBV7-9 and TRBJ1-5; tentative D call: TRBD1 (6 bases). Germline V CDR1 and CDR2: SEHNR, FQNEAQ (reference sequence). The V and J ends lost 0 bases and 4 bases respectively, with 10 bases between them. The CDR3 covers 15 residues. In DNA form, the CDR3 reads TGTGCCAGCAGCTTAGCCGGACAGATAAATCAGCCCCAGCATTTT. Amino acid sequence: CASSLAGQINQPQHF. The whole variable domain, remainder taken from reference TRBV7-9 and TRBJ1-5, is DTGVSQNPRHKITKRGQNVTFRCDPISEHNRLYWYRQTLGQGPEFLTYFQNEAQLEKSRLLSDRFSAERPKGSFSTLEIQRTEQGDSAMYLCASSLAGQINQPQHFGDGTRLSIL.

V is TRBV20-1 and J is TRBJ1-5; D may be TRBD1 (6 bases). The CDR3 covers 13 residues. Germline CDR1 reads DFQATT; CDR2 reads SNEGSKA (reference sequence). The V end lost 6 bases, the J end lost 4 bases, and 13 bases lay between the germline ends. The CDR3 sequence: CSARTALNQPQHF. In nucleotides, the CDR3 is TGCAGTGCGAGGACAGCGCTTAATCAGCCCCAGCATTTT.

J is TRBJ2-3 and V is TRBV20-1; D uncertain. The CDR3 is 12 residues long. Germline assignment: CDR1 DFQATT and CDR2 SNEGSKA (reference sequence). The CDR3 region is CSGSAQQDTQYF. The CDR3, as DNA: TGCAGCGGGTCCGCACAACAAGATACGCAGTATTTT.

This chain uses TRBV7-2 with TRBJ2-5; TRBD2 matches 7 bases. CDR3 length: 15 amino acids. The germline V gene has CDR1 SGHTA and CDR2 FQGNSA. After removal of 5 bases from V and 3 bases from J, the junction contained 9 bases not matched to a gene. The CDR3 loop is CASSPGTILKETQYF. The CDR3 nucleotides are TGTGCCAGCAGCCCGGGGACTATTCTTAAAGAGACCCAGTACTTC. The variable domain in full, with the rest retrieved from reference TRBV7-2 and TRBJ2-5, is GAGVSQSPSNKVTEKGKDVELRCDPISGHTALYWYRQSLGQGLEFLIYFQGNSAPDKSGLPSDRFSAERTGGSVSTLTIQRTQQEDSAVYLCASSPGTILKETQYFGPGTRLLVL.

V gene TRBV15 combines with J gene TRBJ1-3; 8 bases are a match to TRBD1. V lost 4 bases, J lost 0 bases, and 8 bases stayed unmatched. The CDR3 runs to 17 residues. Germline V gene data show CDR1 as LNHNV and CDR2 as YYDKDF (reference sequence). In nucleotides, the CDR3 is TGTGCCACCAGCACGACGGACAGGGCCCGCTCTGGAAACACCATATATTTT. Translation: CATSTTDRARSGNTIYF.

This chain uses TRBV7-8 with TRBJ2-3; possible D gene TRBD2, 6 bases. The CDR3 consists of 15 residues. With 5 bases removed from V and 2 bases from J, the gap between germline ends came to 14 bases. The germline gives CDR1 SGHVS, CDR2 FQNEAQ. For the CDR3, the DNA is TGTGCCAGCAGCCCGCCAGGACTATCCACAGATACGCAGTATTTT. It codes for CASSPPGLSTDTQYF. The variable domain in full, completed from reference TRBV7-8 and TRBJ2-3, reads GAGVSQSPRYKVAKRGQDVALRCDPISGHVSLFWYQQALGQGPEFLTYFQNEAQLDKSGLPSDRFFAERPEGSVSTLKIQRTQQEDSAVYLCASSPPGLSTDTQYFGPGTRLTVL.

The chain uses TRBV7-2 and TRBJ2-7; D call uncertain. V was cut by 5 bases and J by 0 bases, with 11 bases left in between. CDR3 length: 14 residues. Germline assignment: CDR1 SGHTA and CDR2 FQGNSA. CDR3 in amino acids: CASSPDYTSYEQYF. The CDR3 DNA reads TGTGCCAGCAGCCCAGATTATACCTCCTACGAGCAGTACTTC.

This chain connects TRBV6-4 to TRBJ2-3; 7 nucleotides agree with TRBD1. From germline, CDR1 is MRHNA and CDR2 SNTAGT. CDR3 size: 17 residues. V gave up 3 bases and J gave up 2 bases; unmatched junction bases: 11. The DNA for the CDR3 is TGTGCCAGCAGTGATTTCGACAGGGAACTCCTCACAGATACGCAGTATTTT. Amino acid sequence: CASSDFDRELLTDTQYF.

The rearrangement links TRBV28 to TRBJ2-5; possible D gene TRBD1, 5 bases. This CDR3 has 14 residues. Trimming took off 3 bases at V and 4 bases at J, with 12 bases between the two ends. Germline values: CDR1 MDHEN, CDR2 SYDVKM. The CDR3 protein is CASSLQGAVETQYF. CDR3 bases: TGTGCCAGCAGTTTGCAGGGCGCGGTAGAGACCCAGTACTTC.

The chain links TRBV4-1 to TRBJ2-2; D possibly matches TRBD1 or TRBD2 (5 bases each). The CDR3 is 17 amino acids. Trimming stripped 2 bases from V and 2 bases from J, with 15 bases between. Per the germline V gene, CDR1 is MGHRA and CDR2 is YSYEKL. CDR3 nucleotides: TGCGCCAGCAGCCAATCCCGACTGGGGGTCAACACCGGGGAGCTGTTTTTT. Its translation is CASSQSRLGVNTGELFF.

The V and J genes are TRBV20-1 and TRBJ2-3, with D possibly TRBD1 on 6 matching bases. CDR1 DFQATT and CDR2 SNEGSKA come from the germline V gene (reference sequence). The CDR3 runs 16 residues. Trimming pared 0 bases from V and 2 bases from J, leaving 15 bases between. The DNA for the CDR3 is TGCAGTGCTAGAGATGTTCGGGACACAGACACAGATACGCAGTATTTT. This translates into CSARDVRDTDTDTQYF.

The J gene is TRBJ2-5, the V gene TRBV7-9; D is possibly TRBD1 (5 bases). The length of the CDR3 is 13 residues. V was pared by 5 bases and J by 3 bases, with 10 bases between. Germline loops: CDR1 SEHNR, CDR2 FQNEAQ (reference sequence). The DNA for the CDR3 is TGTGCCAGCAGCAACACAGGAAAAGAGACCCAGTACTTC. It specifies CASSNTGKETQYF.

The chain joins TRBV5-4 to TRBJ1-1; possible D gene TRBD1, 5 bases. The V gene lost 3 bases and the J gene lost 4 bases, with 7 bases spanning the gap. The CDR3 has 12 residues. Germline V gives CDR1 SGHNT, CDR2 YYREEE (reference sequence). CDR3: CASSWGGTEAFF. The CDR3 DNA sequence: TGTGCCAGCAGCTGGGGGGGCACTGAAGCTTTCTTT.

V is TRBV7-9 and J is TRBJ2-1; 10 bases line up with TRBD2. After removal of 2 bases from V and 4 bases from J, the junction contained 2 bases not matched to a gene. The V gene's germline CDR1 is SEHNR and CDR2 FQNEAQ (reference sequence). This CDR3 is built from 15 residues. In DNA form, the CDR3 reads TGTGCCAGCAGCTTACTAGCGGGAGCTTACAATGAGCAGTTCTTC. This sequence encodes CASSLLAGAYNEQFF.

The J gene is TRBJ2-1, the V gene TRBV11-1; 12 bases fit TRBD2. This CDR3 is built from 14 residues. After removal of 5 bases from V and 8 bases from J, the junction contained 4 bases not matched to a gene. The germline CDR1 and CDR2 sequences are SGHAT and FQDESV (reference sequence). CDR3 region: CASSQTSGRDEQFF. CDR3 in DNA: TGTGCCAGCAGCCAGACTAGCGGGAGAGATGAGCAGTTCTTC.

This clonotype showed up just a few times. The CDR3 coding sequence is TGTGCCAGCAGCCCACAGGGGTACGAGCAGTACTTC. Translated: CASSPQGYEQYF. The rearrangement uses TRBV21-1 and TRBJ2-7; the table names TRBD1, a call not compared with the DNA. TRBV21-1 is assigned pseudogene status. The CDR3 has 12 residues.

This clonotype occurred a few times. This chain uses TRBV15 with TRBJ2-2; D is ambiguous. CDR1 is LNHNV and CDR2 is YYDKDF in the germline V gene (reference sequence). Trimming pared 0 bases from V and 0 bases from J, leaving 2 bases between. The CDR3 runs 14 residues. Here the CDR3 DNA reads TGTGCCACCAGCAGAGATCCGAACACCGGGGAGCTGTTTTTT. Its protein product is CATSRDPNTGELFF.

The chain employs TRBV4-2 and TRBJ1-5; tentatively, D is TRBD1 (5 bases). The germline V gene has CDR1 LGHNA and CDR2 YNFKEQ. V lost 1 base to trimming and J lost 2 bases, with 9 bases between them. CDR3 length: 15 amino acids. The CDR3 sequence: CASSQGDERNQPQHF. The CDR3 DNA follows: TGTGCCAGCAGCCAAGGGGACGAGCGCAATCAGCCCCAGCATTTT.

The genes are TRBV10-1 and TRBJ1-4; a possible D gene is TRBD1 (6 bases). V lost 8 bases to trimming and J lost 11 bases, with 18 bases between them. The length of the CDR3 is 13 residues. Germline V gene sequence: CDR1 WNHNN, CDR2 SYGVQD (reference sequence). CDR3 sequence: CASGGGDRLKLFF. The CDR3 nucleotides read TGCGCCAGCGGGGGCGGGGACCGGCTTAAACTGTTTTTT.

The chain has TRBV28 and TRBJ2-7; 9 bases align to TRBD1. After removal of 6 bases from V and 0 bases from J, the junction contained 3 bases not matched to a gene. The CDR3 extends over 14 amino acids. CDR1 and CDR2 (germline): MDHEN, SYDVKM. CDR3 sequence reads: CASRRTGDSYEQYF. CDR3 nucleotide sequence: TGTGCCAGCAGAAGGACAGGGGACTCCTACGAGCAGTACTTC.